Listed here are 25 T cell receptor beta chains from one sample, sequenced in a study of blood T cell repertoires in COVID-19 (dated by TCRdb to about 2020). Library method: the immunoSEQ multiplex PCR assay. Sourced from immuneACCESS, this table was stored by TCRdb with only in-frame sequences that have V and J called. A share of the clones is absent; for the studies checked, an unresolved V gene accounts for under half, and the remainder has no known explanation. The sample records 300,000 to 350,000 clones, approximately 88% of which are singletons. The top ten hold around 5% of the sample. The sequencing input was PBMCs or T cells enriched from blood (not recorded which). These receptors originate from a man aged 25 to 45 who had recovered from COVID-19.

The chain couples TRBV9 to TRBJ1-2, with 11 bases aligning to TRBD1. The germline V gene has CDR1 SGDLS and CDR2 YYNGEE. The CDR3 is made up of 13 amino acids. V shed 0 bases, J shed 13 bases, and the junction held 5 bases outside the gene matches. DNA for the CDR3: TGTGCCAGCAGCGTAGGGATGGGACAGGGGGTCACCTTC. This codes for CASSVGMGQGVTF.

CDR3 in amino acids: CARPRGGCNNQPQHF. The CDR3 bases are TGTGCCAGGCCGAGAGGAGGGTGTAACAATCAGCCCCAGCATTTT. The rearrangement uses TRBV19 and TRBJ1-5, with no clear D. The CDR3 has 15 residues. Germline V CDR1 and CDR2: LNHDA, SQIVND (reference sequence). Between the trimmed V and J ends, which lost 9 bases and 3 bases, there was a span of 18 bases.

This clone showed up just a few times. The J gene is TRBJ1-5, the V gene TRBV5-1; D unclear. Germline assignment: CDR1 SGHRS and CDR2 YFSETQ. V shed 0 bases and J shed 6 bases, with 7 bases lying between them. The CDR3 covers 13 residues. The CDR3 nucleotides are TGCGCCAGCAGCTTGGAACCAGGTCAGCCCCAGCATTTT. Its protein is CASSLEPGQPQHF.

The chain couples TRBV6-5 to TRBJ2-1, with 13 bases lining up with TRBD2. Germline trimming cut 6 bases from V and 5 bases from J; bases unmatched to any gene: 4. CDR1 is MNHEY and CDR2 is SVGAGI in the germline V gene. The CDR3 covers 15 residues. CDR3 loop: CASSRTSGGNNEQFF. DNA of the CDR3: TGTGCCAGCAGCAGGACTAGCGGGGGAAACAATGAGCAGTTCTTC.

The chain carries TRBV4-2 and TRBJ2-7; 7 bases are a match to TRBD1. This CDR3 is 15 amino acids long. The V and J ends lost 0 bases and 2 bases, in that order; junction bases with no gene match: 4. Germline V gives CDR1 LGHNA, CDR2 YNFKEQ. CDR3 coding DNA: TGTGCCAGCAGCCAAGATCGGGACAGCCCCTACGAGCAGTACTTC. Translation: CASSQDRDSPYEQYF.

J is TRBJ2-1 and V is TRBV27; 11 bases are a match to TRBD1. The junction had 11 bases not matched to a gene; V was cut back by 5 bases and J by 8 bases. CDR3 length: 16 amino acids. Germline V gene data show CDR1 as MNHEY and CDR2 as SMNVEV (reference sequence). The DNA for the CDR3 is TGTGCCAGCAGTCCCTCCGGGACAGGGGGAATCGATGAGCAGTTCTTC. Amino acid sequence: CASSPSGTGGIDEQFF.

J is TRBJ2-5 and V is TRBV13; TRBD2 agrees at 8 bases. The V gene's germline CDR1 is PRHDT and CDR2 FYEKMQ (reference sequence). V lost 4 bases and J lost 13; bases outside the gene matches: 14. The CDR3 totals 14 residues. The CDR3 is CASSSQAGGEARYF. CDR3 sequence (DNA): TGTGCCAGCAGCTCCCAGGCGGGGGGTGAAGCCAGGTACTTC.

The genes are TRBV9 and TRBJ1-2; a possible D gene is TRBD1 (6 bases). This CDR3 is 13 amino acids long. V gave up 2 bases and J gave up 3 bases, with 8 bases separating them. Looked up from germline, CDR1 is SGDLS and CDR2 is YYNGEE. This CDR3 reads CASSVTGYYGYTF. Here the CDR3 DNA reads TGTGCCAGCAGCGTCACAGGGTACTATGGCTACACCTTC.

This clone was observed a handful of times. The CDR3 DNA follows: TGTGCCAGCAGTTACTCCCGGGCGGGGGGCTACGAGCAGTACTTC. Translating it yields CASSYSRAGGYEQYF. The J gene is TRBJ2-7, the V gene TRBV6-6, with TRBD2 identical over 8 bases. CDR1 is MNHNY, CDR2 SVGAGI, per germline (reference sequence). CDR3 length: 15 residues. V trimming: 0 bases; J trimming: 3 bases; junction bases outside the gene matches: 4.

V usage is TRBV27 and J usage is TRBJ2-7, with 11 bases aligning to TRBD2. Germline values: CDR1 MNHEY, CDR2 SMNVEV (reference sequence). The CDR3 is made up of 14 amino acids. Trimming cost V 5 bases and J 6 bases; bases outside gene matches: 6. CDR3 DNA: TGTGCCAGCAGTCTACTAGCGGGGGTACTCGAGCAGTACTTC. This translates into CASSLLAGVLEQYF.

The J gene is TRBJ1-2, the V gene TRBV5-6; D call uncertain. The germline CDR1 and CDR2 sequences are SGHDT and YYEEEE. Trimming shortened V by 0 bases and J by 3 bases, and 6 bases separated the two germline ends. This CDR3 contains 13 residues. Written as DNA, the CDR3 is TGTGCCAGCAGCTTGGGGAGGGACTATGGCTACACCTTC. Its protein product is CASSLGRDYGYTF. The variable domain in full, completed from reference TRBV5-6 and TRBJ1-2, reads DAGVTQSPTHLIKTRGQQVTLRCSPKSGHDTVSWYQQALGQGPQFIFQYYEEEERQRGNFPDRFSGHQFPNYSSELNVNALLLGDSALYLCASSLGRDYGYTFGSGTRLTVV.

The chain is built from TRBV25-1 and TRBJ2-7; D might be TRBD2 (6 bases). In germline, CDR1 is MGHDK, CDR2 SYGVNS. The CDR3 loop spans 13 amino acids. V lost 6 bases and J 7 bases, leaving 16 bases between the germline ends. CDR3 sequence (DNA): TGTGCCAGCAGCTTTGGGACTGAAGGGGAGCAGTACTTC. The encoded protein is CASSFGTEGEQYF.

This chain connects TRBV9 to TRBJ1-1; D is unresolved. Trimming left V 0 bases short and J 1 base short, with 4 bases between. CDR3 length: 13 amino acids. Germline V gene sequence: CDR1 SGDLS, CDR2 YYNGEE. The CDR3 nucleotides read TGTGCCAGCAGCGTAGCAGAGAACACTGAAGCTTTCTTT. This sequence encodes CASSVAENTEAFF.

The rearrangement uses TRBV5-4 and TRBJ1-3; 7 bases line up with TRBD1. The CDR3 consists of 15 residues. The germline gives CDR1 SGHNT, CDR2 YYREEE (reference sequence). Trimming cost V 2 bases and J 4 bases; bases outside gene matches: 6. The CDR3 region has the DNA TGTGCCAGCAGCTTAGGACAGGATCCCGGAAACACCATATATTTT. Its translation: CASSLGQDPGNTIYF.

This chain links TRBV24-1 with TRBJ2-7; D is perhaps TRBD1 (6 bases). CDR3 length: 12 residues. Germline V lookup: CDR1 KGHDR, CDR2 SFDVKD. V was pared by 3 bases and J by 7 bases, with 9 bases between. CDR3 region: CATSDLTGEQYF. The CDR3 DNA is TGTGCCACCAGTGATCTTACAGGGGAGCAGTACTTC.

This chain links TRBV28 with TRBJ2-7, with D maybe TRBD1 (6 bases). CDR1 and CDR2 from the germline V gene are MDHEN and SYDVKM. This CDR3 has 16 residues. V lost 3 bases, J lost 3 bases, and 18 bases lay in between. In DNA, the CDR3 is TGTGCCAGCAGTTTCCCCGAGGACAGCCTGGGCTACGAGCAGTACTTC. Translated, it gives CASSFPEDSLGYEQYF.

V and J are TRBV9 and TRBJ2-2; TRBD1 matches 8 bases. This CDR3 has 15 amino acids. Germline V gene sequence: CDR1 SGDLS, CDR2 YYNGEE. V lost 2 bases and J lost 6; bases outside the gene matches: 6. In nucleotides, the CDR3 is TGTGCCAGCAGCGTGGCGGACAGGGTAGCCGGGGAGCTGTTTTTT. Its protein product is CASSVADRVAGELFF.

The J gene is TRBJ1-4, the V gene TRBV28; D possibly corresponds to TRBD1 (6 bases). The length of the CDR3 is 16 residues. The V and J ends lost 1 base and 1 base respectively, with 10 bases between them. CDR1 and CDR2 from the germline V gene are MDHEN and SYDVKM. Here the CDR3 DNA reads TGTGCCAGCAGTTTATTAGGGGGTGAAACTAATGAAAAACTGTTTTTT. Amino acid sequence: CASSLLGGETNEKLFF.

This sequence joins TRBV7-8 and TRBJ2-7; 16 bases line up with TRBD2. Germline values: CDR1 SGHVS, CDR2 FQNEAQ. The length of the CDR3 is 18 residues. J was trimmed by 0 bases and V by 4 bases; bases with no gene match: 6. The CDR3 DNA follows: TGTGCCAGCAGCTCGGGACTAGCGGGGGGGCTTAGCTCCTACGAGCAGTACTTC. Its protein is CASSSGLAGGLSSYEQYF.

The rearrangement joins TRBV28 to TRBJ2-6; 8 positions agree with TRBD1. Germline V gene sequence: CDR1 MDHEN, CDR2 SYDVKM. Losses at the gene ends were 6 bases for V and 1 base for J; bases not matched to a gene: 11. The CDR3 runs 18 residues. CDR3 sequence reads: CASRTDRARNSGANVLTF. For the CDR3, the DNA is TGTGCCAGCAGGACGGACAGGGCGAGGAATTCTGGGGCCAACGTCCTGACTTTC.

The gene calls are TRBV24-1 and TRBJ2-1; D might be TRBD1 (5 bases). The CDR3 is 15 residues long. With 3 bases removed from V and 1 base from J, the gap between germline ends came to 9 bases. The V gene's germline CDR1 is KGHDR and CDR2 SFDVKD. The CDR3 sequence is CATSDRQTSYNEQFF. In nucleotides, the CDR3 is TGTGCCACCAGTGATCGACAGACTTCCTACAATGAGCAGTTCTTC.

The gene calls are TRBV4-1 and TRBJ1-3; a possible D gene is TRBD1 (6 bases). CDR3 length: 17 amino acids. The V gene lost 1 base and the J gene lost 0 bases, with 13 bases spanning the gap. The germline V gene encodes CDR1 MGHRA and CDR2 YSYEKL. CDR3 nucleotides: TGCGCCAGCAGCCAAGTGGTGGGGGCCAACTCTGGAAACACCATATATTTT. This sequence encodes CASSQVVGANSGNTIYF.

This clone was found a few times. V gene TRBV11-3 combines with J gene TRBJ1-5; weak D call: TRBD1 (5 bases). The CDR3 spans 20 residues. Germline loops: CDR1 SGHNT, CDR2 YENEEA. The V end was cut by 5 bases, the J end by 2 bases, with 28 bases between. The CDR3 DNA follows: TGTGCCAGCAGCCCCCTTGAGGAGGGGCGCTCCCTTAGGGGCAATCAGCCCCAGCATTTT. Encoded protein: CASSPLEEGRSLRGNQPQHF. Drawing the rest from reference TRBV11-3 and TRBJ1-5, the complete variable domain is EAGVVQSPRYKIIEKKQPVAFWCNPISGHNTLYWYLQNLGQGPELLIRYENEEAVDDSQLPKDRFSAERLKGVDSTLKIQPAELGDSAVYLCASSPLEEGRSLRGNQPQHFGDGTRLSIL.

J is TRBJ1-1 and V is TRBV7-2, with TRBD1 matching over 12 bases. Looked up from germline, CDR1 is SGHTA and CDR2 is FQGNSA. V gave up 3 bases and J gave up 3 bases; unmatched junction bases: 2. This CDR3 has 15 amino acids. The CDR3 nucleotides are TGTGCCAGCAGCTTCCGGGACAGGGGGCACACTGAAGCTTTCTTT. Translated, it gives CASSFRDRGHTEAFF. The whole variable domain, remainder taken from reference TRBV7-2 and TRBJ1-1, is GAGVSQSPSNKVTEKGKDVELRCDPISGHTALYWYRQSLGQGLEFLIYFQGNSAPDKSGLPSDRFSAERTGGSVSTLTIQRTQQEDSAVYLCASSFRDRGHTEAFFGQGTRLTVV.

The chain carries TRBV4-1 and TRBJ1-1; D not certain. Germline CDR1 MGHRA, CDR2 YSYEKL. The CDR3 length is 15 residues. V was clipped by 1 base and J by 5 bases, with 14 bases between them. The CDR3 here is CASSQGRSGWTEAFF. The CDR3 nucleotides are TGCGCCAGCAGCCAAGGAAGGAGTGGGTGGACTGAAGCTTTCTTT.